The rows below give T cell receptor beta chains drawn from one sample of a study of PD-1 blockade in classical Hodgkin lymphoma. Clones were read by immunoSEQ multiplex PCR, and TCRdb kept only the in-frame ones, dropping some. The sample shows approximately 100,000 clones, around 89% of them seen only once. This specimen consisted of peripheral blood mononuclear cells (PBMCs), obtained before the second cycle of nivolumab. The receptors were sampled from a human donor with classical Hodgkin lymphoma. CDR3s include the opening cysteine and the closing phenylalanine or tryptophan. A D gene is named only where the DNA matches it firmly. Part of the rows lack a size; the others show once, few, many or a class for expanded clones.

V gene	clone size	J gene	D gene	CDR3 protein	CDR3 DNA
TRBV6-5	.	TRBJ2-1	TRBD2	CASSYQSTSGNEQFF	TGTGCCAGCAGTTACCAATCGACTAGCGGCAATGAGCAGTTCTTC
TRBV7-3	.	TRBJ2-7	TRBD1	CASSQGARGSAYEQYF	TGTGCCAGCAGCCAGGGGGCGAGGGGATCAGCCTACGAGCAGTACTTC
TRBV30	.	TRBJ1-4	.	CAWSRGSVNEKLFF	TGTGCCTGGAGCCGGGGCAGCGTAAATGAAAAACTGTTTTTT
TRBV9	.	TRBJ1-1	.	CASSARDGGWNTEAFF	TGTGCCAGCAGCGCCCGTGATGGGGGATGGAACACTGAAGCTTTCTTT
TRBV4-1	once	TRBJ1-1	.	CASSQGGLSNTEAFF	TGCGCCAGCAGCCAAGGGGGACTCTCGAACACTGAAGCTTTCTTT
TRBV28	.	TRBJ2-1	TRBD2	CASRFGGGNEQFF	TGTGCCAGCAGGTTCGGCGGGGGGAATGAGCAGTTCTTC
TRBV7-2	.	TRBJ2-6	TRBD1	CASSLGQASGANVLTF	TGTGCCAGCAGCTTGGGACAGGCCTCTGGGGCCAACGTCCTGACTTTC
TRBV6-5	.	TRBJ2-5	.	CASSYSRETQYF	TGTGCCAGCAGTTACTCGAGAGAGACCCAGTACTTC
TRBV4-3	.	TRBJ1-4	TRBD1	CASSQDLGQGYEKLFF	TGCGCCAGCAGCCAAGACTTGGGACAGGGATATGAAAAACTGTTTTTT
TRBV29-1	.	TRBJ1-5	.	CSVEDGTDMPQHF	TGCAGCGTGGAGGACGGGACGGATATGCCCCAGCATTTT
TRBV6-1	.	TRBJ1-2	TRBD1	CASSLTGEYYGYTF	TGTGCCAGCAGCTTGACAGGGGAGTACTATGGCTACACCTTC
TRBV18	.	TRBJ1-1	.	CASSATGENTEAFF	TGTGCCAGCTCAGCGACAGGTGAGAACACTGAAGCTTTCTTT
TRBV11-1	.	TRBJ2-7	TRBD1	CASSFDRGHYEQYF	TGTGCCAGCAGCTTCGACAGGGGGCACTACGAGCAGTACTTC
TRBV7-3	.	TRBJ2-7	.	CASSESPARYARQTPYEQYF	TGTGCCAGCAGCGAATCCCCCGCCCGGTATGCCCGACAGACTCCCTACGAGCAGTACTTC
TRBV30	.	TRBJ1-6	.	CAWSVRQDLHF	TGTGCCTGGAGTGTGAGGCAGGACCTTCACTTT
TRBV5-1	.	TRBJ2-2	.	CASRRGPNGELFF	TGCGCCAGTCGGCGGGGGCCCAACGGGGAGCTGTTTTTT
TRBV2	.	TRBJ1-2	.	CASSNDGVGGYTF	TGTGCCAGCAGTAATGACGGGGTAGGTGGCTACACCTTC
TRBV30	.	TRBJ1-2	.	CAWTATYGYTF	TGTGCCTGGACGGCAACGTATGGCTACACCTTC
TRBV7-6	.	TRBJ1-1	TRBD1	CASSRDRGTEAFF	TGTGCCAGCAGTCGAGACAGGGGAACTGAAGCTTTCTTT
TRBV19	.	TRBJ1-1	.	CASSTQGLEDEAFF	TGTGCCAGTAGTACCCAGGGGTTGGAGGATGAAGCTTTCTTT
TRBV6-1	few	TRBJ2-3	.	CASSELAGGQTDTQYF	TGTGCCAGCAGTGAATTGGCAGGGGGGCAGACAGATACGCAGTATTTT
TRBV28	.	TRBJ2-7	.	CASSSGPLGEQYF	TGTGCCAGCAGTTCCGGCCCCTTAGGGGAGCAGTACTTC
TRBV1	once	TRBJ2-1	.	CTGRVYNEQFF	TGCACCGGAAGGGTCTACAATGAGCAGTTCTTC
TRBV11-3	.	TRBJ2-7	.	CASSLGTGGEQYF	TGTGCCAGCAGCTTAGGTACTGGGGGCGAGCAGTACTTC
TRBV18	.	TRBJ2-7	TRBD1	CASSPRDRDLYEQYF	TGTGCCAGCTCACCACGGGACAGGGATCTCTACGAGCAGTACTTC
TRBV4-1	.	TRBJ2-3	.	CASSHTTDPSTDTQYF	TGCGCCAGCAGCCATACTACCGACCCTAGCACAGATACGCAGTATTTT
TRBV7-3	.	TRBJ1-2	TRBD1	CASSLMPRQGEYGYTF	TGTGCCAGCAGCTTAATGCCTAGGCAGGGGGAATATGGCTACACCTTC
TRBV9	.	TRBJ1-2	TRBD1	CASSVWDRGYYGYTF	TGTGCCAGCAGCGTGTGGGACAGGGGGTACTATGGCTACACCTTC
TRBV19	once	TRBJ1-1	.	CASKNRADTEAFF	TGTGCCAGTAAAAACAGGGCGGACACTGAAGCTTTCTTT
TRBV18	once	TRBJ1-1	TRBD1	CASSLSGQGGTTEAFF	TGTGCCAGCTCACTTAGCGGACAGGGTGGGACCACTGAAGCTTTCTTT
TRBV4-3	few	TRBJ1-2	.	CASSQDRRTYGYTF	TGCGCCAGCAGCCAAGATAGGAGGACCTATGGCTACACCTTC
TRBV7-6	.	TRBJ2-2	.	CASSSQSEGRTGELFF	TGTGCCAGCAGCTCACAGTCAGAGGGTCGCACCGGGGAGCTGTTTTTT
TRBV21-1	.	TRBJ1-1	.	CASRPNTTNMNTEAFF	TGTGCCAGCAGACCAAATACTACAAATATGAACACTGAAGCTTTCTTT
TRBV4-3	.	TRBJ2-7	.	CASSQEWGGALSYEQYF	TGCGCCAGCAGCCAAGAATGGGGCGGGGCCCTCTCCTACGAGCAGTACTTC
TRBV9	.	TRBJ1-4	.	CASSVGTDEKLFF	TGTGCCAGCAGCGTAGGGACGGATGAAAAACTGTTTTTT
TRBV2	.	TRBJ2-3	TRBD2	CASSEALAGGHTQYF	TGTGCCAGCAGTGAAGCGCTAGCGGGGGGACATACGCAGTATTTT
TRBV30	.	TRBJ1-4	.	CAWSVVTVDEKLFF	TGTGCCTGGAGTGTAGTGACGGTGGATGAAAAACTGTTTTTT
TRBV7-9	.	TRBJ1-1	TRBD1	CAIPKTGGTEAFF	TGTGCCATCCCCAAGACAGGGGGCACTGAAGCTTTCTTT
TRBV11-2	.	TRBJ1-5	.	CASSLTGGRQPQHF	TGTGCCAGCAGCTTAACGGGGGGGCGTCAGCCCCAGCATTTT
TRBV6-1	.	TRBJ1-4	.	CASSARDFHNEKLFF	TGTGCCAGCAGTGCCCGGGACTTCCATAATGAAAAACTGTTTTTT
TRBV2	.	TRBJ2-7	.	CASRGVWEHTYEQYF	TGTGCCAGCAGGGGGGTATGGGAGCATACCTACGAGCAGTACTTC
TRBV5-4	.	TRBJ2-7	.	CASSPDFRPYEQYF	TGTGCCAGCAGCCCCGATTTCAGGCCTTACGAGCAGTACTTC
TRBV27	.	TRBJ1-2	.	CASRGMRRRGESSGYTF	TGTGCCAGCAGGGGGATGCGCCGCCGGGGAGAATCGTCGGGCTACACCTTC
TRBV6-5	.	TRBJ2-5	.	CASSYSRGGQETQYF	TGTGCCAGCAGTTACTCAAGAGGGGGTCAAGAGACCCAGTACTTC
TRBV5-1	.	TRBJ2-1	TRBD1	CASSLGQYNEQFF	TGCGCCAGCAGCCTGGGACAGTACAATGAGCAGTTCTTC
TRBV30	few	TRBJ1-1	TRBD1	CAFSDRAAAFF	TGTGCCTTTTCTGACAGGGCGGCCGCTTTCTTT
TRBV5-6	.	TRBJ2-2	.	CASSLDTGELFF	TGTGCCAGCAGCTTGGATACCGGGGAGCTGTTTTTT
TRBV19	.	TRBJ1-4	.	CASSLWPTNEKLFF	TGTGCCAGTAGTCTATGGCCAACTAATGAAAAACTGTTTTTT
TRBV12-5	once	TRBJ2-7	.	CASASAPTGYEQYF	TGTGCTAGTGCCTCCGCCCCAACAGGGTACGAGCAGTACTTC
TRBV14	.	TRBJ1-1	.	CASSHPEGGNTEAFF	TGTGCCAGCTCCCATCCGGAGGGGGGAAACACTGAAGCTTTCTTT
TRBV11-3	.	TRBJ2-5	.	CASSFGIGETQYF	TGTGCCAGCAGCTTCGGCATTGGGGAGACCCAGTACTTC
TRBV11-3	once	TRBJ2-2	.	CASLGETGVSTGELFF	TGTGCCAGCCTGGGGGAGACGGGGGTTAGCACCGGGGAGCTGTTTTTT
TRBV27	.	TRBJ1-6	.	CASTRLGQSPSPLHF	TGTGCCAGCACCCGTCTGGGGCAGAGCCCTTCACCCCTCCACTTT
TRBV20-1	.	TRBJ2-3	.	CSASLQYF	TGCAGTGCTAGCCTACAGTATTTT
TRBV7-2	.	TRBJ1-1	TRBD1	CASSPRGLVTEAFF	TGTGCCAGCAGCCCCAGGGGGCTAGTTACTGAAGCTTTCTTT
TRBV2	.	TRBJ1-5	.	CASSEWENQPQHF	TGTGCCAGCAGTGAATGGGAAAATCAGCCCCAGCATTTT
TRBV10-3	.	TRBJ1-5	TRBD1	CAISEGDSQPQHF	TGTGCCATCAGTGAGGGGGACAGTCAGCCCCAGCATTTT